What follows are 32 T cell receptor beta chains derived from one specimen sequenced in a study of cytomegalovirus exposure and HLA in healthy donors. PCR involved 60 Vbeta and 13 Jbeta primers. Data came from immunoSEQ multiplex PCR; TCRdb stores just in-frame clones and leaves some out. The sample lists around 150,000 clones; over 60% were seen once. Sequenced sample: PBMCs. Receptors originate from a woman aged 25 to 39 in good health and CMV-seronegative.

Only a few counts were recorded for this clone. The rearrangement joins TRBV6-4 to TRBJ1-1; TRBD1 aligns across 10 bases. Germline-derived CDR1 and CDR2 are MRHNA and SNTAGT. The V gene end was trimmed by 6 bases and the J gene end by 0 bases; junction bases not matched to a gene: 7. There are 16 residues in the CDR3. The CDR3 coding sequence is TGTGCCAGCAGAAGGACAGGGGGTTACATGAACACTGAAGCTTTCTTT. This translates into CASRRTGGYMNTEAFF.

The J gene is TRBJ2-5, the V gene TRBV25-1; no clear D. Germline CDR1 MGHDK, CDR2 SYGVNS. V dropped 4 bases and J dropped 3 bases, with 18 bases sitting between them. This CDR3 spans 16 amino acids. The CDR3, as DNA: TGTGCCAGCAGTGGATTCCTATTCGAGAGGAAAGAGACCCAGTACTTC. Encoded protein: CASSGFLFERKETQYF.

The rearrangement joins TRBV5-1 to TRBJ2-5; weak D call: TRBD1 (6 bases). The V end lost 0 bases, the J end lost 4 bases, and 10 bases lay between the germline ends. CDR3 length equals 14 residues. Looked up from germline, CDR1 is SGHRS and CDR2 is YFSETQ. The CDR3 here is CASSLAGQPETQYF. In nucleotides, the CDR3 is TGCGCCAGCAGCTTGGCTGGACAGCCAGAGACCCAGTACTTC.

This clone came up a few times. CDR3 region: CASSLGLAVAEQYF. CDR3 sequence (DNA): TGTGCCAGCAGCTTAGGACTAGCTGTCGCCGAGCAGTACTTC. The V call is TRBV5-6, the J call TRBJ2-7; 8 bases map to TRBD2. The CDR3 contains 14 residues. Germline lookup yields CDR1 SGHDT and CDR2 YYEEEE. Trimming removed 2 bases from V and 6 bases from J; junction bases left unmatched: 7.

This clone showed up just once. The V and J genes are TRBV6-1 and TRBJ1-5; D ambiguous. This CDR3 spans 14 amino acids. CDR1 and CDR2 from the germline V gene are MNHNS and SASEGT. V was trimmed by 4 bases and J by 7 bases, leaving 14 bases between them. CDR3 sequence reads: CASSAGPRGQPQHF. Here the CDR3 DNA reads TGTGCCAGCAGTGCCGGGCCCAGAGGGCAGCCCCAGCATTTT.

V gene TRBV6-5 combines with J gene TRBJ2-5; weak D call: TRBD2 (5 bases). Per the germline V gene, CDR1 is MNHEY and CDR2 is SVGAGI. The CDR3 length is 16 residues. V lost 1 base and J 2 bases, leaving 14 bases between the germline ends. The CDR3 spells CASSYYYTGKQETQYF. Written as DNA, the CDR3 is TGTGCCAGCAGTTACTATTATACCGGGAAACAAGAGACCCAGTACTTC.

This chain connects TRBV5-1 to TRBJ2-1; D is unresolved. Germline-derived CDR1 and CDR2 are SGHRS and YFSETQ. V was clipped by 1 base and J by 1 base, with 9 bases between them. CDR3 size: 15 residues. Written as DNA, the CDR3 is TGCGCCAGCAGCTTGAGAACAGATTCCTACAATGAGCAGTTCTTC. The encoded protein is CASSLRTDSYNEQFF.

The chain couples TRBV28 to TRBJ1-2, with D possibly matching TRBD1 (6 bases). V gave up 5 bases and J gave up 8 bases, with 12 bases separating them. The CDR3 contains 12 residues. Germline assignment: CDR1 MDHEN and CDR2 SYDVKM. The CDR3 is CASSPDRSGYTF. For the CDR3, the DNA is TGTGCCAGCAGTCCCGACAGGAGCGGCTACACCTTC.

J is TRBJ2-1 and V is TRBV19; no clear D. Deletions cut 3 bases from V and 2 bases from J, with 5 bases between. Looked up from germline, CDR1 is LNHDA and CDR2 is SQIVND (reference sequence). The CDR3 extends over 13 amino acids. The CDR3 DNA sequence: TGTGCCAGTAGTATTGGGCCCTACAATGAGCAGTTCTTC. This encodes CASSIGPYNEQFF.

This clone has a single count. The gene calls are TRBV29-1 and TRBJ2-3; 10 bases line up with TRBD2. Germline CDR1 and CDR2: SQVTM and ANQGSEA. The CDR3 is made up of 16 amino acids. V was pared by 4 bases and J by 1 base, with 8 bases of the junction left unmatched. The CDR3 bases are TGCAGCGTTGCAAGAGCCGGGACTAGCGGCACAGATACGCAGTATTTT. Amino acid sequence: CSVARAGTSGTDTQYF.

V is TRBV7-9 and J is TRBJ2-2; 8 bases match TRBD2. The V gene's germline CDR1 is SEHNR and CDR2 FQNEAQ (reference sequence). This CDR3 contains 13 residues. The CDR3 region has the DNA TGTGGAGCGGGGGTCCCGAACACCGGGGAGCTGTTTTTT. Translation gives CGAGVPNTGELFF.

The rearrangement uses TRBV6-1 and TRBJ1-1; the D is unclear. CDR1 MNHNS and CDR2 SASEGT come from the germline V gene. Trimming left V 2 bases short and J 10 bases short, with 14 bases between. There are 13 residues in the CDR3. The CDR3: CASSESPGLIAFF. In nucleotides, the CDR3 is TGTGCCAGCAGTGAAAGCCCCGGGTTGATAGCTTTCTTT.

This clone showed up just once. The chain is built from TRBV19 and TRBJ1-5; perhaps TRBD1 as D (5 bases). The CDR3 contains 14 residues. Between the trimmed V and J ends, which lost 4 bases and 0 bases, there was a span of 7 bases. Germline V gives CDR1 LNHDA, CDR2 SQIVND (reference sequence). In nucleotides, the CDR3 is TGTGCCAGTAGTAAGACAGTTAGCAATCAGCCCCAGCATTTT. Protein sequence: CASSKTVSNQPQHF.

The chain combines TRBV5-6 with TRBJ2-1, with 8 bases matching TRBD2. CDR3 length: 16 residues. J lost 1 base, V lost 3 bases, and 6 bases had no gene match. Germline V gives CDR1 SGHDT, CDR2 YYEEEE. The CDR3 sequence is CASSSYSGTSYNEQFF. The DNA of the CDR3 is TGTGCCAGCAGCTCCTATAGCGGGACATCCTACAATGAGCAGTTCTTC.

The CDR3 nucleotides read TGTGCCACAAATAGTGGAGTAGTTGCCGGGGAGCTGTTTTTT. This gives the protein CATNSGVVAGELFF. This sequence joins TRBV28 and TRBJ2-2; D remains unclear. Germline CDR1 MDHEN, CDR2 SYDVKM. V was shortened by 10 bases and J by 6 bases, with 18 bases between the two germline ends. This CDR3 contains 14 residues.

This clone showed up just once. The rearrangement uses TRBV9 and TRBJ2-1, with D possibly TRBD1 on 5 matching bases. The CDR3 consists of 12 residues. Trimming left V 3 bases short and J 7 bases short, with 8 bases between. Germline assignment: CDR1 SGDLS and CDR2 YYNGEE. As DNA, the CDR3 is TGTGCCAGCAGCGCCTACAGGAATGAGCAGTTCTTC. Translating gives CASSAYRNEQFF.

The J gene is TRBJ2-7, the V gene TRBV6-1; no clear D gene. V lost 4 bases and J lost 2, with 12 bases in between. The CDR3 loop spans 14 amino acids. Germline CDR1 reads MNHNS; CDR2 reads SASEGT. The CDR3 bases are TGTGCCAGCAGTGCCGGCCTGACAACCTACGAGCAGTACTTC. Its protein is CASSAGLTTYEQYF.

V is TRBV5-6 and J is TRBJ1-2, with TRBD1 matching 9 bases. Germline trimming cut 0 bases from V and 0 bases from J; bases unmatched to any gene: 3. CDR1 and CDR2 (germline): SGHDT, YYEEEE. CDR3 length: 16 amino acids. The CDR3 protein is CASSLEGQGANYGYTF. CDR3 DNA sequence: TGTGCCAGCAGCTTGGAGGGACAGGGTGCTAACTATGGCTACACCTTC.

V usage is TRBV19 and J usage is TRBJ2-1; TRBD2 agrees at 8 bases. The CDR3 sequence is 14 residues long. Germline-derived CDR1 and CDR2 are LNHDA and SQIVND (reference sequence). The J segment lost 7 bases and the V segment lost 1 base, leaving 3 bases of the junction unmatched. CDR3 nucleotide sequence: TGTGCCAGTAGTATAGCGGGAGGGACGAATGAGCAGTTCTTC. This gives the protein CASSIAGGTNEQFF. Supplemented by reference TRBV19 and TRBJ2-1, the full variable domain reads DGGITQSPKYLFRKEGQNVTLSCEQNLNHDAMYWYRQDPGQGLRLIYYSQIVNDFQKGDIAEGYSVSREKKESFPLTVTSAQKNPTAFYLCASSIAGGTNEQFFGPGTRLTVL.

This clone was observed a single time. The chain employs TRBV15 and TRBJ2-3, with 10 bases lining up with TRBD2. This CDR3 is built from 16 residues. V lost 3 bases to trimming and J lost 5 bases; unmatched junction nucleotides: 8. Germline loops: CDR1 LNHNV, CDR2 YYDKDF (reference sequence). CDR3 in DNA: TGTGCCACCAGCAGCCCTAGCGGGAGATACCAAGATACGCAGTATTTT. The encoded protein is CATSSPSGRYQDTQYF.

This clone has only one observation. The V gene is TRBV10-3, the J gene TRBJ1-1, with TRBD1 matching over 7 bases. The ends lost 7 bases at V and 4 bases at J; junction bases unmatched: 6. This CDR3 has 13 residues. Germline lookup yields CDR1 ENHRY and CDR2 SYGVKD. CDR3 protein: CAIKQGVATEAFF. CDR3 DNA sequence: TGTGCCATCAAGCAGGGGGTTGCCACTGAAGCTTTCTTT.

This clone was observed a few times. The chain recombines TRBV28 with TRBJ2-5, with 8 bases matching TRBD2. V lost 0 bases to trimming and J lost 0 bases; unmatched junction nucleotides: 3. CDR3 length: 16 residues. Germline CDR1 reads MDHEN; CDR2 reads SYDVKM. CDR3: CASSLWEGLDQETQYF. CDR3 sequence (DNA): TGTGCCAGCAGTTTATGGGAGGGACTAGACCAAGAGACCCAGTACTTC. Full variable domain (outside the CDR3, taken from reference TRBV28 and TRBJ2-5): DVKVTQSSRYLVKRTGEKVFLECVQDMDHENMFWYRQDPGLGLRLIYFSYDVKMKEKGDIPEGYSVSREKKERFSLILESASTNQTSMYLCASSLWEGLDQETQYFGPGTRLLVL.

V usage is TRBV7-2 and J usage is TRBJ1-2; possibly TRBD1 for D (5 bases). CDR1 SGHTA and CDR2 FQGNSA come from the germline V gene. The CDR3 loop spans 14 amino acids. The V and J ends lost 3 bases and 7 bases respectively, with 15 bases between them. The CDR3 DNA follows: TGTGCCAGCAGCTTTAGGGTCCAGGGACTTGGCTACACCTTC. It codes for CASSFRVQGLGYTF.

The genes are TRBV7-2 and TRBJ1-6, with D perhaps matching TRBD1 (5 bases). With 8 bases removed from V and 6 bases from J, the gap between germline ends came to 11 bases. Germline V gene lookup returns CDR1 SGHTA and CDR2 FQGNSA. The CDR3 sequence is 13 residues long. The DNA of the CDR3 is TGTGCCAGCTCTGGGGCAGCTAATTCACCCCTCCACTTT. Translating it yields CASSGAANSPLHF.

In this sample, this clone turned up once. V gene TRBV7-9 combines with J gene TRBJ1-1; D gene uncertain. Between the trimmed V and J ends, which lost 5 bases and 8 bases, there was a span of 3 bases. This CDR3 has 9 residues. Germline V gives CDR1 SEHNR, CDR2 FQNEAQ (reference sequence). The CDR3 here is CASSQEAFF. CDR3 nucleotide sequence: TGTGCCAGCAGCCAGGAAGCTTTCTTT.

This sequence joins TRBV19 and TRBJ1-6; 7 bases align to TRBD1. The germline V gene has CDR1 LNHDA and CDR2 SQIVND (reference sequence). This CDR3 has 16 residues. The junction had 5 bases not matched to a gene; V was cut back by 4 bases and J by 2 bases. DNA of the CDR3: TGTGCCAGTAGTACGCAGGGGGGAACCTATAATTCACCCCTCCACTTT. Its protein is CASSTQGGTYNSPLHF.

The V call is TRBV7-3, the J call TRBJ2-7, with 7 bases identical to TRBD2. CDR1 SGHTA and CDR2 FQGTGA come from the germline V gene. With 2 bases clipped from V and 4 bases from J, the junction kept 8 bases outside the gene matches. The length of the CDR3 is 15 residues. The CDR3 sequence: CASSLGGGAQYEQYF. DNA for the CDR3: TGTGCCAGCAGCTTAGGGGGAGGGGCACAATACGAGCAGTACTTC.

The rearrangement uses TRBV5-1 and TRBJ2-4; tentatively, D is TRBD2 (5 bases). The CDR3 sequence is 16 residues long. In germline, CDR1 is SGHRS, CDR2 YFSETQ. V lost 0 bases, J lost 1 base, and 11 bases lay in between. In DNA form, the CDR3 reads TGCGCCAGCAGCTTGGGGCCTAGCATGGCCAAAAACATTCAGTACTTC. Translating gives CASSLGPSMAKNIQYF.

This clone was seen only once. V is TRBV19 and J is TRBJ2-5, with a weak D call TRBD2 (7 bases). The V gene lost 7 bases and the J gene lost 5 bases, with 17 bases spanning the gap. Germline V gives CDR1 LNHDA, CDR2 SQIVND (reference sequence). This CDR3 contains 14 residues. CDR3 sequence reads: CASKMGGAWETQYF. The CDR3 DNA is TGTGCCAGTAAAATGGGGGGGGCGTGGGAGACCCAGTACTTC.

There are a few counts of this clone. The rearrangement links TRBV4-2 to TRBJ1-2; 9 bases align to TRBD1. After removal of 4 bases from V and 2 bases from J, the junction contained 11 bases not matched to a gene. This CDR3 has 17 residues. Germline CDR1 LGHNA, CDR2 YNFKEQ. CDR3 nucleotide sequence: TGTGCCAGCAGCCGAGAGACAGGGGGTTTGGGAAACTATGGCTACACCTTC. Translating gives CASSRETGGLGNYGYTF.

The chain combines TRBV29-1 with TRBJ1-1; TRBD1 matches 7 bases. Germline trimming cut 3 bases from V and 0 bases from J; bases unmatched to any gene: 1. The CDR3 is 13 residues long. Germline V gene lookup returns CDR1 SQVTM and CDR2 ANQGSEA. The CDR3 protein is CSVEGQLNTEAFF. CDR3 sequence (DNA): TGCAGCGTTGAGGGACAGTTGAACACTGAAGCTTTCTTT.

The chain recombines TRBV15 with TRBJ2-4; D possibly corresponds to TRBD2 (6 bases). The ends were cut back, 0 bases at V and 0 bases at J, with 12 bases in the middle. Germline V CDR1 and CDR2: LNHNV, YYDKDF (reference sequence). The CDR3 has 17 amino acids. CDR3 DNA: TGTGCCACCAGCAGAGATCTGGGGGACTTAGCCAAAAACATTCAGTACTTC. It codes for CATSRDLGDLAKNIQYF.